Listed below are T cell receptor beta chains from one sample, sequenced in a study of blood T cell repertoires in COVID-19. TCRdb's copy holds only in-frame clones and misses some; the assay was immunoSEQ multiplex PCR. Of a few hundred thousand clones in the sample, around 89% were seen once. The material sequenced was peripheral blood. These receptor sequences come from a man aged 55 to 70 who had recovered from COVID-19. Each CDR3 is given without its conserved first and last residue. Fields, in order: V gene, D gene, CDR3 protein. D genes are given only for firm matches.

TRBV27 - ASSPSTAFYGYT
TRBV13 TRBD2 ASNPGTSCYEQY
TRBV7-8 TRBD2 ASSLLPSGGYQETQY
TRBV27 TRBD2 ASSFAGGSYNEQF
TRBV30 - AWSVEDTEAF
TRBV4-2 TRBD1 ASSQPQGGPGNTIY
TRBV5-6 TRBD1 ASSFTGGLGYT
TRBV5-4 TRBD1 ASSPGQGRNTIY
TRBV2 - ASMATSYEQY
TRBV5-4 TRBD2 ASSRLAGGYNEQF
TRBV3-1/TRBV3-2 - ASSQGQIYNSPLH
TRBV7-3 - ASSLPRSGANVLT
TRBV14 TRBD1 ASSQDRDRVGYT
TRBV24-1 - ATSDPSPSTDTQY
TRBV6-5 TRBD1 ASSLETGITEAF
TRBV7-3 - ASSLTGGSNQPQH
TRBV4-1 - ASSQSGSGEKLF
TRBV3-1/TRBV3-2 - ASSQDWQGRAPLH
TRBV19 - ASNQARGYGEKLF
TRBV6-6 - ASTPPDRPYGYT
TRBV19 - ASSIGAPPEKLF
TRBV15 - ATSRDSGTDYGYT
TRBV7-2 TRBD1 ASSPDRGVNSPLH
TRBV5-1 TRBD1 ASSQSTGLGTDTQY
TRBV2 TRBD1 ASRERDSYNEQF
TRBV7-7 TRBD2 ASSPGLASNEQY
TRBV27 TRBD1 ASSLTGTGPYEQY
TRBV7-3 - ASSLGSGSYEQY
TRBV6-5 - ASSLQVNTEAF
TRBV7-9 - ASSLDFQGNAF
TRBV30 TRBD1 ACQGARLEKLF
TRBV4-2 TRBD1 ASSQVRGDRGEKLF
TRBV30 - AWSVRRQGPGAYNSPLH
TRBV5-8 - ASSLGQRYEQY
TRBV5-3 TRBD2 ARPAPGTNSGANVLT
TRBV5-1 - ASSLVPDSTYEQY
TRBV3-1/TRBV3-2 - ASSVTRGTEAF
TRBV4-2 TRBD1 ASSQDPGGQETQY
TRBV7-2 TRBD1 ASRTGQGMGEQY
TRBV7-9 - ASSQWGASVTGELF
TRBV6-1 - ASSEGAGHYNEQF
TRBV13 TRBD1 ASTLTGGIATNEKLF
TRBV4-2 TRBD1 ASSPGTGNTDTQY
TRBV6-5 - ASSRRETQY
TRBV3-1/TRBV3-2 TRBD1 ASSQDPMTGGFRYGYT
TRBV7-9 TRBD1 ASSSSPDRVETQY
TRBV5-1 - ASSLIDVEQF
TRBV6-5 - ASSYSRNRVEKLF
TRBV18 TRBD2 ASSPGGLDGTQY
TRBV9 - ASSVEANSNQPQH
TRBV6-6 - ASSYPTGLYQPQH
TRBV6-7 - ASSYPRRLTTNEKLF
TRBV7-2 TRBD2 ASSSLGRGRFTLRETQY